Below are 27 T cell receptor beta chains sequenced from a single sample in a study of identical twins. Each CDR3 protein is one row after TCRdb ran MiXCR on the 5' RACE reads. The top ten clones hold 0.27% of a sample with 1.5 million to 2 million distinct CDR3 sequences, around a third of them seen once. The sample taken for sequencing was cord blood. The receptors come from a newborn girl in good health.

The chain uses TRBV12-3 or TRBV12-4 and TRBJ1-6; D not resolved. The ends were cut back, 4 bases at V and 6 bases at J, with 13 bases in the middle. This CDR3 has 15 residues. This CDR3 reads CASSWSARGNSPLHF. The DNA for the CDR3 is TGTGCCAGCAGTTGGTCAGCCCGGGGTAATTCACCCCTCCACTTT.

There are many counts of this clonotype. The CDR3 DNA is TGTGCCAGCAGGAGACAGGGAGTAAACTACGAGCAGTACTTC. It codes for CASRRQGVNYEQYF. This rearrangement joins TRBV2 to TRBJ2-7; 7 positions agree with TRBD1. Germline V gene sequence: CDR1 SNHLY, CDR2 FYNNEI. The ends lost 6 bases at V and 3 bases at J; junction bases unmatched: 8. The CDR3 is made up of 14 amino acids.

This chain uses TRBV28 with TRBJ2-1; D may be TRBD1 (6 bases). The CDR3 is 14 amino acids. The V end lost 6 bases, the J end lost 6 bases, and 15 bases lay between the germline ends. Per germline, CDR1 MDHEN and CDR2 SYDVKM. CDR3 nucleotide sequence: TGTGCCAGCAGAACCCAGGACAGAGGCAATGAGCAGTTCTTC. Its protein product is CASRTQDRGNEQFF.

Comments on this clonotype: A junction end diverges from the germline sequence, so it may reflect a read error. The J gene is TRBJ2-1, the V gene TRBV18; D possibly corresponds to TRBD2 (6 bases). The CDR3 sequence is 17 residues long. The germline V gene encodes CDR1 KGHSH and CDR2 LQKENI. The CDR3 DNA reads TGTGCCAGCTCACCACCCGTCGGGGGAAGGTCCTACGATGAGCAGTTCTTC. Its translation is CASSPPVGGRSYDEQFF.

The rearrangement joins TRBV7-2 to TRBJ2-5; D might be TRBD2 (6 bases). Germline V CDR1 and CDR2: SGHTA, FQGNSA. Trimming cost V 0 bases and J 11 bases, with 22 bases left between them. The CDR3 covers 16 residues. DNA of the CDR3: TGTGCCAGCAGCTTAGCTAGCGGTATTTCCTACAATGAGCAGTACTTC. Amino acid sequence: CASSLASGISYNEQYF. Combining the CDR3 with reference TRBV7-2 and TRBJ2-5 gives the whole variable domain GAGVSQSPSNKVTEKGKDVELRCDPISGHTALYWYRQSLGQGLEFLIYFQGNSAPDKSGLPSDRFSAERTGGSVSTLTIQRTQQEDSAVYLCASSLASGISYNEQYFGPGTRLLVL.

The CDR3 protein is CASSRGLDETRYF. The CDR3 DNA follows: TGCGCCAGCAGCCGGGGACTAGACGAGACCCGGTACTTC. The genes are TRBV5-1 and TRBJ2-7; 8 nucleotides match TRBD2. Trimming took 4 bases from V and 12 from J; bases not matched to a gene: 12. The CDR3 is 13 residues long. The V gene's germline CDR1 is SGHRS and CDR2 YFSETQ.

The J gene is TRBJ2-1, the V gene TRBV21-1; the table's D call, TRBD2, has no DNA check behind it. TRBV21-1 is a pseudogene locus. The CDR3 has 17 amino acids. The CDR3 region has the DNA TGTGCCAGCAGCAACAGACTAGCGGGCGGTCAATACAATGAGCAGTTCTTC. It is translated as CASSNRLAGGQYNEQFF.

This clonotype was counted a few times. The chain joins TRBV5-1 to TRBJ2-3; unclear D gene. V dropped 5 bases and J dropped 5 bases, with 6 bases sitting between them. This CDR3 is 11 amino acids long. In germline, CDR1 is SGHRS, CDR2 YFSETQ. The CDR3 loop is CASRKVDTQYF. The DNA of the CDR3 is TGCGCCAGCAGGAAGGTAGATACGCAGTATTTT.

The chain employs TRBV12-3 or TRBV12-4 and TRBJ2-3; D is uncertain. CDR3 length equals 16 residues. The V end lost 6 bases, the J end lost 2 bases, and 18 bases lay between the germline ends. CDR3 nucleotide sequence: TGTGCCAGCAGCCCACCCGGAAGGATCCTCACAGATACGCAGTATTTT. Protein product: CASSPPGRILTDTQYF.

A remark on this clonotype: A read error is possible here, since a much larger clone lies one base away. The missing conserved phenylalanine or tryptophan at the end of this CDR3 makes a read error likely. The CDR3 DNA reads as TGCAGCGTTGAGGGCACCCCCTACGAGCAGTACATC. This translates into CSVEGTPYEQYI. The J gene is TRBJ2-7, the V gene TRBV29-1; D not certain. Per the germline V gene, CDR1 is SQVTM and CDR2 is ANQGSEA. V gave up 3 bases and J gave up 2 bases, with 8 bases separating them. This CDR3 comprises 12 residues.

The chain links TRBV7-9 to TRBJ2-1; 10 nucleotides align to TRBD2. The CDR3 is 18 residues long. The J segment lost 5 bases and the V segment lost 2 bases, leaving 12 bases of the junction unmatched. Germline V gene lookup returns CDR1 SEHNR and CDR2 FQNEAQ (reference sequence). The CDR3 region is CASSLRPTRLAGDNEQFF. In nucleotides, the CDR3 is TGTGCCAGCAGCTTAAGGCCCACTAGGCTAGCGGGAGACAATGAGCAGTTCTTC.

To note about this clonotype: The junction does not match germline at one end; this may be a read error. This rearrangement joins TRBV29-1 to TRBJ1-5; D ambiguous. This CDR3 is built from 13 residues. The germline gives CDR1 SQVTM, CDR2 ANQGSEA. For the CDR3, the DNA is TGCAGCGCTGAAGAGCGCCCCAATCAGCCCCAGCATTTT. It yields the protein CSAEERPNQPQHF.

This clonotype was counted between two and nine times. The chain links TRBV28 to TRBJ2-7, with 9 bases that match TRBD1. CDR1 is MDHEN, CDR2 SYDVKM, per germline. This CDR3 has 14 residues. With V trimmed by 7 bases and J by 4 bases, 8 bases remained unmatched. CDR3 nucleotide sequence: TGTGCCAGCAACAGGGACAGGGACTTATACGAGCAGTACTTC. It specifies CASNRDRDLYEQYF.

The chain uses TRBV12-3 or TRBV12-4 and TRBJ1-6, with D possibly TRBD1 on 5 matching bases. With 6 bases removed from V and 7 bases from J, the gap between germline ends came to 13 bases. The CDR3 totals 14 residues. The CDR3 region has the DNA TGTGCCAGCAGCCCGGGACGCAAGAATTCACCCCTCCACTTT. Amino acid sequence: CASSPGRKNSPLHF.

This chain links TRBV4-1 with TRBJ2-7, with TRBD1 as a possible D gene (5 bases). Germline loops: CDR1 MGHRA, CDR2 YSYEKL. The CDR3 has 19 amino acids. The V end was cut by 0 bases, the J end by 7 bases, with 28 bases between. CDR3 in amino acids: CASSQDPGRLRSSDNEQYF. The CDR3 DNA sequence: TGCGCCAGCAGCCAAGATCCGGGCCGGTTGCGCAGCTCGGACAATGAGCAGTACTTC.

This clonotype was seen only a few times. The chain links TRBV5-1 to TRBJ1-1; no definite D call. This CDR3 comprises 15 residues. In germline, CDR1 is SGHRS, CDR2 YFSETQ. The V end was cut by 2 bases, the J end by 6 bases, with 17 bases between. The CDR3, as DNA: TGCGCCAGCAGCTTTCAATCGGGTCCGCCACCTGAAGCTTTCTTT. This encodes CASSFQSGPPPEAFF.

This clonotype was seen a handful of times. The rearrangement joins TRBV27 to TRBJ2-3; 9 nucleotides align to TRBD2. The CDR3 is 17 residues long. V was clipped by 1 base and J by 1 base; unmatched bases: 6. Germline V gene sequence: CDR1 MNHEY, CDR2 SMNVEV (reference sequence). The CDR3 loop reads CASSLFSSGTGTDTQYF. CDR3 nucleotide sequence: TGTGCCAGCAGTTTATTTTCTAGCGGGACTGGCACAGATACGCAGTATTTT.

This clonotype has more than one count but fewer than ten. The rearrangement joins TRBV29-1 to TRBJ2-7; 10 bases fit TRBD1. J gave up 0 bases and V 3 bases, and 2 bases lay outside the gene matches. The length of the CDR3 is 14 residues. From germline, CDR1 is SQVTM and CDR2 ANQGSEA. The CDR3 DNA follows: TGCAGCGTTGAGGGACAGGGGCCCTCCTACGAGCAGTACTTC. This sequence encodes CSVEGQGPSYEQYF.

The J gene is TRBJ2-3, the V gene TRBV28, with 7 bases lining up with TRBD2. Per the germline V gene, CDR1 is MDHEN and CDR2 is SYDVKM. This CDR3 is built from 15 residues. Unmatched junction bases numbered 12, after V lost 8 bases and J lost 4 bases. CDR3 sequence reads: CASSTAGEVPDTQYF. CDR3 DNA sequence: TGTGCCAGCTCTACCGCGGGGGAGGTCCCAGATACGCAGTATTTT.

At least ten counts were recorded for this clonotype. V gene TRBV28 combines with J gene TRBJ1-4; 7 bases agree with TRBD1. The V gene end was trimmed by 6 bases and the J gene end by 4 bases; junction bases not matched to a gene: 5. Germline V gene sequence: CDR1 MDHEN, CDR2 SYDVKM. The CDR3 loop spans 14 amino acids. CDR3 bases: TGTGCCAGCAGCTCGGGACAGTTTAATGAAAAACTGTTTTTT. It yields the protein CASSSGQFNEKLFF.

The CDR3 sequence: CASSQTSVLSSSYNEQFF. The CDR3 nucleotides read TGTGCCAGCAGCCAGACCTCGGTACTATCTAGCTCCTACAATGAGCAGTTCTTC. The J gene is TRBJ2-1, the V gene TRBV27; no clear D gene. The CDR3 loop spans 18 amino acids. Germline lookup yields CDR1 MNHEY and CDR2 SMNVEV (reference sequence). The V end lost 6 bases, the J end lost 0 bases, and 21 bases lay between the germline ends.

This clonotype was recorded once. J is TRBJ1-5 and V is TRBV19, with no clear D. The CDR3 sequence is 15 residues long. Germline lookup yields CDR1 LNHDA and CDR2 SQIVND (reference sequence). The ends were cut back, 3 bases at V and 0 bases at J, with 9 bases in the middle. The CDR3 coding sequence is TGTGCCAGTAGTATCAACCCTTATAGCAATCAGCCCCAGCATTTT. Encoded protein: CASSINPYSNQPQHF.

The rearrangement links TRBV24-1 to TRBJ2-2; tentative D call: TRBD2 (6 bases). With 8 bases removed from V and 4 bases from J, the gap between germline ends came to 16 bases. The CDR3 consists of 15 residues. Germline V lookup: CDR1 KGHDR, CDR2 SFDVKD. The CDR3 nucleotides read TGTGCCACCACAAGGAGCGGGTCCCTCACCGGGGAGCTGTTTTTT. This sequence encodes CATTRSGSLTGELFF.

The chain uses TRBV20-1 and TRBJ1-2; D ambiguous. Germline CDR1 reads DFQATT; CDR2 reads SNEGSKA (reference sequence). Trimming removed 0 bases from V and 6 bases from J, with 8 bases in between. The CDR3 is made up of 12 amino acids. CDR3 DNA: TGCAGTGCTAGAGAGAGGCTTGATGGCTACACCTTC. Encoded protein: CSARERLDGYTF.

This chain links TRBV3-1 with TRBJ2-5; tentative D call: TRBD2 (5 bases). The CDR3 extends over 17 amino acids. The V end lost 0 bases, the J end lost 11 bases, and 25 bases lay between the germline ends. CDR1 is LGHDT and CDR2 is YNNKEL in the germline V gene (reference sequence). Written as DNA, the CDR3 is TGTGCCAGCAGCCAAGACAAAGGTCCGAGGGCCTACAATGAGCAGTACTTC. Residues: CASSQDKGPRAYNEQYF.

The chain has TRBV6-1 and TRBJ2-3, with 7 bases matching TRBD1. With 2 bases clipped from V and 1 base from J, the junction kept 9 bases outside the gene matches. Per germline, CDR1 MNHNS and CDR2 SASEGT. The CDR3 spans 17 residues. The CDR3, as DNA: TGTGCCAGCAGTGAACCCGCCTGGACAGGAGGCACAGATACGCAGTATTTT. Encoded protein: CASSEPAWTGGTDTQYF.

This clonotype was counted between two and nine times. This sequence joins TRBV7-2 and TRBJ1-6; perhaps TRBD1 as D (5 bases). This CDR3 comprises 17 residues. Per germline, CDR1 SGHTA and CDR2 FQGNSA. V dropped 1 base and J dropped 4 bases, with 14 bases sitting between them. The CDR3, as DNA: TGTGCCAGCAGCTTAGGGCAGGGCCGGGTTTATAATTCACCCCTCCACTTT. This codes for CASSLGQGRVYNSPLHF.